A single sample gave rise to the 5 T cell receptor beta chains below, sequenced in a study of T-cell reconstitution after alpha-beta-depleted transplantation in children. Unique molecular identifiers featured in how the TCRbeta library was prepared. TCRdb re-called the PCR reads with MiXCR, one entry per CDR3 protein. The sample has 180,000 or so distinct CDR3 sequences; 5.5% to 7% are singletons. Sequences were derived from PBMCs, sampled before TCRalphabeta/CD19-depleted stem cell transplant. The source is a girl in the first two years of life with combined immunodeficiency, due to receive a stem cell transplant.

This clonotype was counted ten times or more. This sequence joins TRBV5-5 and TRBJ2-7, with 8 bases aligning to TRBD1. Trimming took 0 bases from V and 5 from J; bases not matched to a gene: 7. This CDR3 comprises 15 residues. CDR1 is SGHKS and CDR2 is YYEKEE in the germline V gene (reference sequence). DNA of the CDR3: TGTGCCAGCAGCTTGGTACGGACAGGGCTGGACGAGCAGTACTTC. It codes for CASSLVRTGLDEQYF.

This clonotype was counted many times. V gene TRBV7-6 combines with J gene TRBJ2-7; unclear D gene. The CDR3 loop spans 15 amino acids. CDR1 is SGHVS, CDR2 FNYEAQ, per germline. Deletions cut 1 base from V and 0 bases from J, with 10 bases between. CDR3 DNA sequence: TGTGCCAGCAGCTTAGGGGCGGACCGCTCCTACGAGCAGTACTTC. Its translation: CASSLGADRSYEQYF.

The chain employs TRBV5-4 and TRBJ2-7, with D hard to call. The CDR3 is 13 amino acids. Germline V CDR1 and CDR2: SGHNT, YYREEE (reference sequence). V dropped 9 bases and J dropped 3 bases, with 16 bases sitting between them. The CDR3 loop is CAMGLETFYEQYF. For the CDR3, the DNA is TGTGCCATGGGCTTGGAGACATTCTACGAGCAGTACTTC.

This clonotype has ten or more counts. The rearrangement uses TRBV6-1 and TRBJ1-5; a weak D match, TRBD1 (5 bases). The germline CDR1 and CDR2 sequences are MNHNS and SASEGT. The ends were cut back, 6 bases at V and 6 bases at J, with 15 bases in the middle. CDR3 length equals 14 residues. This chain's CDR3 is CASSPDGAGQPQHF. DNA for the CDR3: TGTGCCAGCAGCCCAGACGGGGCAGGTCAGCCCCAGCATTTT.

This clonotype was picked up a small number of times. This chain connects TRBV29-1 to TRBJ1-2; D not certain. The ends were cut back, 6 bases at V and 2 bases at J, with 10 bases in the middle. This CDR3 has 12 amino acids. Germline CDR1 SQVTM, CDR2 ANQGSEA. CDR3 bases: TGCAGCGTGGACGGGGAAAACTATGGCTACACCTTC. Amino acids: CSVDGENYGYTF. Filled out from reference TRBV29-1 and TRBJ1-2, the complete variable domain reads SAVISQKPSRDICQRGTSLTIQCQVDSQVTMMFWYRQQPGQSLTLIATANQGSEATYESGFVIDKFPISRPNLTFSTLTVSNMSPEDSSIYLCSVDGENYGYTFGSGTRLTVV.